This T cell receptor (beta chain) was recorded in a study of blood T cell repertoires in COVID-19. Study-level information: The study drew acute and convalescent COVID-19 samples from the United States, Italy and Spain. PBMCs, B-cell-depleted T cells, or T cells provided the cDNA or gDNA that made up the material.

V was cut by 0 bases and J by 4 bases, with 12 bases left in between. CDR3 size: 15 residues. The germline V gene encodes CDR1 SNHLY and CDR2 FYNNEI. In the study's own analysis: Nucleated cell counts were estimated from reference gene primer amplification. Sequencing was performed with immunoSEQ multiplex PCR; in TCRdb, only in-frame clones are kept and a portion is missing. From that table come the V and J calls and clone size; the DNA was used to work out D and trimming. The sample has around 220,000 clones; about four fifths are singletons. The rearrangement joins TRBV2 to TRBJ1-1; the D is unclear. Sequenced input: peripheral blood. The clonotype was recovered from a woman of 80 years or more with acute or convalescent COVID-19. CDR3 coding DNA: TGTGCCAGCAGTGAAGCACGGAGGATAGGCACTGAAGCTTTCTTT. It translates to CASSEARRIGTEAFF.